A selection of T cell receptor beta chains follows, all from one sample in a study of blood T cell repertoires in COVID-19. This table comes from immunoSEQ multiplex PCR, and its TCRdb copy is limited to in-frame clones, with some not included. The data hold roughly 200,000 clones, with approximately 85% observed a single time. Input material: peripheral blood. The source is a human donor with active or convalescent COVID-19. The donor label of this sample is uncertain. Both conserved end residues are part of each CDR3. Each record gives: J gene, D gene, V gene, clone size, CDR3 protein, CDR3 DNA. The D gene is left open where the match is weak. Some rows have no size entry. The others give once, few or many, or a class for an expanded clone.

j_gene: TRBJ2-7; d_gene: .; v_gene: TRBV9; abundance: .; CDR3aa: CASSASTGSYEQYF; CDR3nt: TGTGCCAGCAGCGCCAGTACAGGTTCCTACGAGCAGTACTTC
j_gene: TRBJ2-1; d_gene: TRBD2; v_gene: TRBV19; abundance: .; CDR3aa: CASSWVLAGGGRRDEQFF; CDR3nt: TGTGCCAGTAGTTGGGTATTAGCGGGAGGAGGAAGGAGGGATGAGCAGTTCTTC
j_gene: TRBJ1-2; d_gene: .; v_gene: TRBV7-9; abundance: .; CDR3aa: CASSRSGAGDGYTF; CDR3nt: TGTGCCAGCAGTCGGAGCGGGGCGGGGGATGGCTACACCTTC
j_gene: TRBJ1-2; d_gene: .; v_gene: TRBV28; abundance: many; CDR3aa: CASSSPGHNNYGYTF; CDR3nt: TGTGCCAGCAGTTCCCCGGGACATAATAACTATGGCTACACCTTC
j_gene: TRBJ2-7; d_gene: TRBD1; v_gene: TRBV6-1; abundance: .; CDR3aa: CASREDRGHEQYF; CDR3nt: TGTGCCAGCAGAGAAGACAGGGGTCACGAGCAGTACTTC
j_gene: TRBJ2-7; d_gene: .; v_gene: TRBV19; abundance: .; CDR3aa: CASSISSYEQYF; CDR3nt: TGTGCCAGTAGTATCTCCTCCTACGAGCAGTACTTC
j_gene: TRBJ2-7; d_gene: TRBD2; v_gene: TRBV9; abundance: .; CDR3aa: CASSEGLAGGAYEQYF; CDR3nt: TGTGCCAGCAGCGAGGGACTAGCGGGAGGAGCCTACGAGCAGTACTTC
j_gene: TRBJ2-7; d_gene: TRBD2; v_gene: TRBV5-1; abundance: .; CDR3aa: CASLPERGQFSEQYF; CDR3nt: TGCGCCAGCTTACCGGAGCGGGGGCAATTCTCCGAGCAGTACTTC
j_gene: TRBJ1-1; d_gene: TRBD1; v_gene: TRBV19; abundance: .; CDR3aa: CASRPAGQLNTEAFF; CDR3nt: TGTGCCAGTAGGCCTGCGGGACAGCTAAACACTGAAGCTTTCTTT
j_gene: TRBJ2-2; d_gene: .; v_gene: TRBV6-5; abundance: .; CDR3aa: CASSLNTGELFF; CDR3nt: TGTGCCAGCAGCTTAAACACCGGGGAGCTGTTTTTT
j_gene: TRBJ2-1; d_gene: .; v_gene: TRBV18; abundance: once; CDR3aa: CASSPTPGTYNEQFF; CDR3nt: TGTGCCAGCTCACCTACGCCGGGTACCTACAATGAGCAGTTCTTC
j_gene: TRBJ1-1; d_gene: TRBD1; v_gene: TRBV2; abundance: .; CDR3aa: CASSSGQGVRTEAFF; CDR3nt: TGTGCCAGCAGTTCCGGACAGGGAGTCCGAACTGAAGCTTTCTTT
j_gene: TRBJ2-2; d_gene: .; v_gene: TRBV14; abundance: .; CDR3aa: CASSQRRLGLLNTGELFF; CDR3nt: TGTGCCAGCAGCCAAAGAAGGCTCGGGTTACTAAACACCGGGGAGCTGTTTTTT
j_gene: TRBJ2-7; d_gene: .; v_gene: TRBV7-6; abundance: .; CDR3aa: CASSLDPLTGHTYEQYF; CDR3nt: TGTGCCAGCAGCTTAGACCCCTTGACGGGACATACCTACGAGCAGTACTTC
j_gene: TRBJ2-3; d_gene: .; v_gene: TRBV10-3; abundance: .; CDR3aa: CAISGAGTDTQYF; CDR3nt: TGTGCCATCAGTGGGGCGGGGACAGATACGCAGTATTTT
j_gene: TRBJ2-2; d_gene: .; v_gene: TRBV7-6; abundance: .; CDR3aa: CASSQEAVTYTGELFF; CDR3nt: TGTGCCAGCAGCCAAGAAGCAGTGACTTACACCGGGGAGCTGTTTTTT
j_gene: TRBJ2-1; d_gene: TRBD1; v_gene: TRBV4-2; abundance: once; CDR3aa: CASSQEWGQGHEQFF; CDR3nt: TGTGCCAGCAGCCAAGAATGGGGACAGGGTCATGAGCAGTTCTTC
j_gene: TRBJ2-1; d_gene: .; v_gene: TRBV27; abundance: .; CDR3aa: CASSLGPGKTYNEQFF; CDR3nt: TGTGCCAGCAGTTTAGGGCCAGGGAAGACCTACAATGAGCAGTTCTTC
j_gene: TRBJ2-7; d_gene: TRBD1; v_gene: TRBV7-9; abundance: once; CDR3aa: CASSTPDRGTYEQYF; CDR3nt: TGTGCCAGCAGCACCCCGGACAGGGGTACCTACGAGCAGTACTTC
j_gene: TRBJ1-2; d_gene: .; v_gene: TRBV6-1; abundance: .; CDR3aa: CASSEWVGYGYTF; CDR3nt: TGTGCCAGCAGTGAATGGGTCGGGTATGGCTACACCTTC
j_gene: TRBJ2-3; d_gene: TRBD2; v_gene: TRBV4-1; abundance: .; CDR3aa: CASTTLAGFVTDTQYF; CDR3nt: TGCGCCAGCACGACCTTAGCGGGATTTGTTACAGATACGCAGTATTTT
j_gene: TRBJ2-7; d_gene: TRBD2; v_gene: TRBV19; abundance: .; CDR3aa: CASSRLAGGLLEQYF; CDR3nt: TGTGCCAGTAGTCGGCTAGCGGGGGGGCTCCTCGAGCAGTACTTC
j_gene: TRBJ1-3; d_gene: .; v_gene: TRBV19; abundance: few; CDR3aa: CAARGRSGGLSGNTIYF; CDR3nt: TGTGCCGCCCGAGGTAGGAGTGGAGGACTCTCTGGAAACACCATATATTTT
j_gene: TRBJ2-1; d_gene: TRBD2; v_gene: TRBV19; abundance: .; CDR3aa: CASSMAGGRSGEQFF; CDR3nt: TGTGCCAGTAGTATGGCGGGAGGGCGTAGCGGAGAGCAGTTCTTC
j_gene: TRBJ1-2; d_gene: TRBD1; v_gene: TRBV5-4; abundance: .; CDR3aa: CASSLRDRYSYTF; CDR3nt: TGTGCCAGCAGCTTGCGGGACAGGTATAGCTACACCTTC
j_gene: TRBJ2-1; d_gene: .; v_gene: TRBV29-1; abundance: .; CDR3aa: CSVVGRVSYNEQFF; CDR3nt: TGCAGCGTTGTGGGCAGGGTCTCCTACAATGAGCAGTTCTTC
j_gene: TRBJ2-7; d_gene: TRBD1; v_gene: TRBV5-4; abundance: .; CDR3aa: CASSFTGDPYEQYF; CDR3nt: TGTGCCAGCAGCTTTACAGGGGATCCCTACGAGCAGTACTTC
j_gene: TRBJ2-5; d_gene: .; v_gene: TRBV3-1/TRBV3-2; abundance: .; CDR3aa: CASNINREETQYF; CDR3nt: TGTGCCAGCAACATAAACAGGGAAGAGACCCAGTACTTC
j_gene: TRBJ2-7; d_gene: TRBD2; v_gene: TRBV27; abundance: .; CDR3aa: CASSSSGTRRPSSYEQYF; CDR3nt: TGTGCCAGCAGCTCCTCCGGGACTAGGCGCCCTAGCTCCTACGAGCAGTACTTC